The entry below describes one TCR beta chain. The antigen it binds to is not known. No much larger clonotype is one base removed from it; base qualities were not supplied. This record comes from a study of identifying expanded T cells in peripheral blood (dated by TCRdb to about 2019). Study-level background: Technical replicates were generated by sequencing separate aliquots of the same genomic DNA pool, with four replicates compared pairwise.

No immune events such as infections were documented for the healthy donors during the collection period. Blood repertoires from healthy donors were used as a training cohort for calibrating time-dependent variance in a beta-binomial model of differential abundance of T-cell clones. The training cohort included 10 or so healthy donors, of whom 3 were female and 7 were male. An age range of about 29 to 70 years, with an average of around 42 years, was recorded for the donors. Whole blood was collected from each healthy donor at three time points spaced two weeks apart and obtained from a commercial supplier. For immunosequencing, genomic DNA was extracted from whole blood that had not been sorted. What the work shows at the level of the full study, not this receptor alone: The beta-binomial model significantly reduced the number of clones called differentially abundant and the false-positive rate across all healthy-donor time intervals. For all healthy donors, the variance in clone template counts between two-week samples rose significantly as total template count increased. The authors expected that over much longer intervals, such as months to years, biological variance in healthy repertoires might increase even further. Between technical replicates the binomial model flagged about 1.2 differentially abundant clones, whereas over about 2 weeks the binomial model flagged about 16.4 and over approximately four weeks approximately 20.

CDR1 MDHEN and CDR2 SYDVKM are derived from the germline V gene. The CDR3 has 14 amino acids, counting the end cysteine and phenylalanine. Kept here is only the CDR3 DNA, which spans 42 bases and is read in frame from base 1. Deletion took 7 bases off V and 2 bases off J, with a span of 14 bases between the germline ends. The immunoSEQ Assay, which relies on bias-controlled multiplex PCR amplification of genomic DNA, was used to profile TCRbeta CDR3 regions. Concerning the study's data processing: The absolute abundance of each unique TCRbeta CDR3 region was quantified after sequences were collapsed and filtered. Two models were used to test differential abundance: a binomial model (Fisher-equivalent) and a beta-binomial model that adds time-dependent variance fitted from healthy donors. Any clone with fewer than 5 combined templates was excluded, and a clone was called differentially abundant if its Benjamini-Hochberg FDR was below 0.01. In the beta-binomial model, variance was expressed as a function of the total template count across the two samples, in the form v = (b*log(k)+a)^2. Held by TCRdb, this immuneACCESS table contains in-frame sequences only and omits some clones. Under half of the omission traces to an unresolved V gene where checked; the cause of the rest is unknown. That table gives V, J and clone size, and the DNA gave D and trimming. The sample table shows 70,000 to 95,000 clones, and around nine tenths are seen once. About 3.9% of the sample is taken by the ten largest.

This TCR was recovered from a person between 18 and 70 years old in good health. The chain employs TRBV28 and TRBJ1-1; a tentative D match to TRBD1 spans 6 bases. The sequenced sample consisted of blood. This receptor carries the CDR3 CASTYRVLNTEAFF. The bases read TGTGCCAGCACCTACAGGGTGCTAAACACTGAAGCTTTCTTT.